This T cell receptor beta chain was documented in a study of CD8+ T cells in alopecia areata. As to treatment: oral pan-JAK inhibitor, 5-10 mg twice daily. cDNA reverse transcribed from extracted RNA served as the sequencing template. Assay: immunoSEQ multiplex PCR; the TCRdb copy retains only in-frame clones and omits some. The sample lists approximately 210,000 clones, under 70% occurring once. CDR1 SGHRS and CDR2 YFSETQ come from the germline V gene. The CDR3 is 16 residues long. Between the trimmed V and J ends, which lost 0 bases and 0 bases, there was a span of 7 bases. The sequence derives from a human donor with alopecia areata. Sequenced material: CD4+ T cells sorted from blood, taken at week 4, from a patient treated with tofacitinib. The genes are TRBV5-1 and TRBJ1-6; D gene uncertain. CDR3 nucleotides: TGCGCCAGCAGCTTGGCGGGGAACTCCTATAATTCACCCCTCCACTTT. It codes for CASSLAGNSYNSPLHF.